A selection of T cell receptor beta chains follows, all from one sample in a study of blood T cell repertoires in COVID-19. Clones were read by immunoSEQ multiplex PCR, and TCRdb kept only the in-frame ones, dropping some. The table has some 220,000 clones, 80% to 90% seen once. Material for sequencing was PBMCs or T cells enriched from blood (not recorded which). The receptor set was obtained from a woman under 30 in a cohort exposed to, infected with or recovered from COVID-19 (not recorded which). Each CDR3 is given with its conserved first and last residue. A D gene is named only where the DNA matches it firmly. The size entry is marked missing in some rows and otherwise reads once, few, many or a size class.

clone_size j_call d_call cdr3_length v_call cdr3_nt cdr3_aa
NA TRBJ1-6 NA 15 TRBV9 TGTGCCAGCAGCCAGTACGGGGGGGCCAATTCACCCCTCCACTTT CASSQYGGANSPLHF
NA TRBJ1-5 TRBD1 14 TRBV28 TGTGCCAGCAGTCCAGTGACAGGGACTCAGCCCCAGCATTTT CASSPVTGTQPQHF
NA TRBJ1-5 TRBD1 13 TRBV18 TGTGCCAGCTCGGGGACAGGAGATCAGCCCCAGCATTTT CASSGTGDQPQHF
once TRBJ2-5 TRBD1 16 TRBV2 TGTGCCAGCAGTGCCGGGACAGGGGGCATCTGGGAGACCCAGTACTTC CASSAGTGGIWETQYF
NA TRBJ2-5 TRBD2 18 TRBV7-9 TGTGCCAGCATGGGTGCTAGCGGGGGGGCCCGGGAACAAGAGACCCAGTACTTC CASMGASGGAREQETQYF
NA TRBJ1-1 NA 14 TRBV6-5 TGTGCCAGCAGTTGGGCTCCCGGGAACACTGAAGCTTTCTTT CASSWAPGNTEAFF
NA TRBJ2-5 NA 12 TRBV24-1 TGTGCCACCAGTCGGGAGCAAGAGACCCAGTACTTC CATSREQETQYF
NA TRBJ1-1 NA 14 TRBV6-5 TGTGCCAGCAGTTACTCGCACAGGAACACTGAAGCTTTCTTT CASSYSHRNTEAFF
many TRBJ2-2 NA 15 TRBV19 TGTGCCAGTTGCTGGACTTCTACAAACACCGGGGAGCTGTTTTTT CASCWTSTNTGELFF
NA TRBJ1-5 TRBD1 14 TRBV2 TGTGCCAGCAGTATTACAGGGGCCATTCAGCCCCAGCATTTT CASSITGAIQPQHF
NA TRBJ1-2 TRBD1 14 TRBV10-3 TGTGCCACAGGACAGGGCGACCTTAACTATGGCTACACCTTC CATGQGDLNYGYTF
NA TRBJ2-2 NA 22 TRBV28 TGTGCCAGCAGTTTAGTCCTCTGGGGGAGGACAGGAGCTACGGCGAACACCGGGGAGCTGTTTTTT CASSLVLWGRTGATANTGELFF
NA TRBJ1-1 NA 12 TRBV24-1 TGTGCCACCAGTGATTCGACAGCTGAAGCTTTCTTT CATSDSTAEAFF
NA TRBJ1-6 NA 14 TRBV7-3 TGTGCCAGCAGCCGCGTTGGCGGAAATTCACCCCTCCACTTT CASSRVGGNSPLHF
NA TRBJ1-5 NA 13 TRBV3-1/TRBV3-2 TGTGCCAGCAGCCAAGGGGGGGGTCAGCCCCAGCATTTT CASSQGGGQPQHF
NA TRBJ2-1 TRBD2 18 TRBV3-1/TRBV3-2 TGTGCCAGCAGCCAAGCCCTTGTTCCTAGCGGCGAGGGAAATGAGCAGTTCTTC CASSQALVPSGEGNEQFF
NA TRBJ1-4 NA 16 TRBV7-8 TGTGCCAGCAGCCCCAGTTCTGAGGCAACTAATGAAAAACTGTTTTTT CASSPSSEATNEKLFF
NA TRBJ1-4 TRBD1 16 TRBV28 TGTGCCAGCGGAACGACAGGGGACGGGACTAATGAAAAACTGTTTTTT CASGTTGDGTNEKLFF
NA TRBJ2-1 TRBD1 14 TRBV6-5 TGTGCCAGCAGTTCTCGACAGGGGGGCAATGAGCAGTTCTTC CASSSRQGGNEQFF
NA TRBJ1-2 TRBD1 14 TRBV7-8 TGTGCCAGCAGCTTAGGACTCGACAGGGGTGGCTACACCTTC CASSLGLDRGGYTF
NA TRBJ2-5 NA 15 TRBV19 TGTGCCAGTAGTGTCTCCCCGCAGCGCCAAGAGACCCAGTACTTC CASSVSPQRQETQYF
NA TRBJ1-1 NA 14 TRBV13 TGTGCCAGCAGCTTAGGCCCGGGGTTGATGAAAGCTTTCTTT CASSLGPGLMKAFF
NA TRBJ1-2 NA 11 TRBV7-9 TGTGCCAGCAGCTCTCTAGGGGACTACAGCTTC CASSSLGDYSF
once TRBJ1-4 TRBD1 15 TRBV3-1/TRBV3-2 TGTGCCAGCAGCCCTACAGGGGGCCCTAATGAAAAACTGTTTTTT CASSPTGGPNEKLFF
NA TRBJ2-7 TRBD2 14 TRBV18 TGTGCCAGCTCACCACCAGGGACTAAGAACGAGCAGTACTTC CASSPPGTKNEQYF
NA TRBJ1-5 TRBD1 16 TRBV27 TGTGCCAGCAGTCTCTCAGGGGGCCCTAGCAATCAGCCCCAGCATTTT CASSLSGGPSNQPQHF
NA TRBJ1-5 NA 14 TRBV7-8 TGTGCCAGCAGCTTGACAGGCGTCGCTGAGCCCCAGCATTTT CASSLTGVAEPQHF
NA TRBJ1-6 TRBD1 15 TRBV13 TGTGCCAGCAGCCTTAGAGACAGGGGCAGTTCACCCCTCCACTTT CASSLRDRGSSPLHF
NA TRBJ1-2 NA 13 TRBV6-5 TGTGCCAGCAGTTACGGTGCCTCCGGGGGCTACACCTTC CASSYGASGGYTF
many TRBJ2-3 NA 15 TRBV18 TGTGCCAGCTCTGGAGATGAGCAGAGCACAGATACGCAGTATTTT CASSGDEQSTDTQYF
few TRBJ2-3 TRBD2 16 TRBV6-2/TRBV6-3 TGTGCCAGCAGTACCGAGGGACTAGCCCCTACAGATACGCAGTATTTT CASSTEGLAPTDTQYF
NA TRBJ2-1 NA 14 TRBV27 TGTGCCAGCAGTCGGAGGGGGCTCTACAATGAGCAGTTCTTC CASSRRGLYNEQFF
NA TRBJ2-7 TRBD2 18 TRBV6-6 TGTGCCAGCAGTCCTCGTAGACTAGCGGACACAAGCTCCTACGAGCAGTACTTC CASSPRRLADTSSYEQYF
NA TRBJ2-1 TRBD2 15 TRBV6-5 TGTGCCAGCAGTCCGGGACTAGCGGGAGTCAATGAGCAGTTCTTC CASSPGLAGVNEQFF
few TRBJ1-2 TRBD1 13 TRBV2 TGTGCCAGCAGAGGACAGGGGGACTATGGCTACACCTTC CASRGQGDYGYTF
NA TRBJ1-2 NA 14 TRBV5-1 TGCGCCAGCAGCTTGGCACGGGAAGACTATGGCTACACCTTC CASSLAREDYGYTF
NA TRBJ1-1 TRBD1 14 TRBV5-1 TGCGCCAGCAGCTATTACAGGGGGAACACTGAAGCTTTCTTT CASSYYRGNTEAFF
NA TRBJ2-1 NA 13 TRBV4-1 TGCGCCAGCAGTCGCTCCGTGGGAGATGAGCAGTTCTTC CASSRSVGDEQFF
NA TRBJ2-7 TRBD1 15 TRBV19 TGTGCCAGTAAACTCAGGGGACAGGGGCTCTACGAGCAGTACTTC CASKLRGQGLYEQYF
NA TRBJ2-2 NA 15 TRBV15 TGTGCCACCAGCCCTCGTACAGGGAACACCGGGGAGCTGTTTTTT CATSPRTGNTGELFF